The clone carrying this T cell receptor beta chain was picked up a small number of times. V lost 1 base, J lost 5 bases, and 5 bases lay in between. Per germline, CDR1 SGHTA and CDR2 FQGNSA. The CDR3 length is 12 residues. This record belongs to a study of T-cell memory formation after mild COVID-19. Amplification by 5'RACE using constant-segment primers produced TCR alpha and TCR beta cDNA libraries that carried sample barcodes and UMIs. TCRdb re-called the 5' RACE reads through MiXCR, storing one row per CDR3 protein. The sample has around 300,000 distinct CDR3 sequences; around 19% are singletons. This chain connects TRBV7-2 to TRBJ2-5; D unresolved. The source of this sequence is a man younger than 35 who had mild COVID-19 (a few samples of this study predate the infection). Cell type and time point are not known. The sample taken for sequencing was PBMCs or a T cell subset sorted from them (not recorded which). The CDR3 region is CASSLDVETQYF. The CDR3 DNA reads TGTGCCAGCAGCTTAGATGTGGAGACCCAGTACTTC. The full variable domain, completed using reference TRBV7-2 and TRBJ2-5, is GAGVSQSPSNKVTEKGKDVELRCDPISGHTALYWYRQSLGQGLEFLIYFQGNSAPDKSGLPSDRFSAERTGGSVSTLTIQRTQQEDSAVYLCASSLDVETQYFGPGTRLLVL.